This T cell receptor beta chain was sequenced during a study of blood T cell repertoires in COVID-19. Repertoires were generated with immunoSEQ multiplex PCR, while TCRdb's copy carries only in-frame clones and drops some. The profile shows 150,000 or so clones, 90% to 95% of them singletons. The CDR3 spans 21 residues. Trimming stripped 1 base from V and 0 bases from J, with 25 bases between. Germline V lookup: CDR1 LGHNA, CDR2 YNFKEQ. This clone came up once. The chain joins TRBV4-2 to TRBJ2-1; D is possibly TRBD1 (5 bases). The clonotype was recovered from a man aged 50 or older with acute or convalescent COVID-19. The specimen was peripheral blood. In nucleotides, the CDR3 is TGTGCCAGCAGCCAAGGGGTTTCGGTCCCGAGGACACGGTCCTCCTACAATGAGCAGTTCTTC. Translation: CASSQGVSVPRTRSSYNEQFF.